The next 9 T cell receptor beta chains were all read from a single sample in a study of CD8 T cells in ankylosing spondylitis. Each CDR3 protein gets one entry after TCRdb re-called the 5' RACE reads with MiXCR. The data contain some 200,000 distinct CDR3 sequences, around a sixth of them singletons. What was sequenced was blood, either unsorted or a sorted T cell fraction (not recorded which). Receptors originate from a male donor under 30 with ankylosing spondylitis or in good health (not recorded which).

This clonotype was seen ten or more times. V usage is TRBV12-3 or TRBV12-4 and J usage is TRBJ2-5; TRBD2 is a possible D gene (5 bases). CDR3 length: 14 amino acids. Trimming took 2 bases from V and 6 from J, leaving 13 bases between them. DNA for the CDR3: TGTGCCAGCAGTTTATCGGCAGCGGCCCAGACCCAGTACTTC. It is translated as CASSLSAAAQTQYF.

This clonotype was seen at least ten times. J is TRBJ2-1 and V is TRBV12-3 or TRBV12-4, with 12 positions matching TRBD2. CDR3 length: 14 residues. The junction had 5 bases not matched to a gene; V was cut back by 5 bases and J by 9 bases. CDR3 sequence (DNA): TGTGCCAGCAGTCTCCCTAGCGGGGGGGTTGAGCAGTTCTTC. Protein: CASSLPSGGVEQFF.

This clonotype was observed at least ten times. The genes are TRBV11-2 and TRBJ2-1, with no clear D. The germline V gene has CDR1 SGHAT and CDR2 FQNNGV. V was pared by 1 base and J by 7 bases, with 11 bases between. The CDR3 covers 14 residues. The CDR3 DNA reads as TGTGCCAGCAGCTTAGTCGCGCGACCAAATGAGCAGTTCTTC. It yields the protein CASSLVARPNEQFF. The complete variable domain, with remaining parts taken from reference TRBV11-2 and TRBJ2-1, reads EAGVAQSPRYKIIEKRQSVAFWCNPISGHATLYWYQQILGQGPKLLIQFQNNGVVDDSQLPKDRFSAERLKGVDSTLKIQPAKLEDSAVYLCASSLVARPNEQFFGPGTRLTVL.

This clonotype was seen at least ten times. Lacking the conserved final phenylalanine or tryptophan, this CDR3 likely reflects a read error. No DNA is shown, since the ends of the CDR3 on it are uncertain; the CDR3 is the one TCRdb lists. The chain recombines TRBV6-2 or TRBV6-3 with TRBJ2-1; TRBD1 is taken as the D call from the table, unchecked against the DNA. Termini included, the CDR3 measures 15 amino acids. Per germline, CDR1 MNHEY and CDR2 SVGEGT. The CDR3 here is CASSYSRDRGYLWEI.

This clonotype was counted at least ten times. The V call is TRBV9, the J call TRBJ1-1; D is ambiguous. The CDR3 extends over 11 amino acids. Germline CDR1 reads SGDLS; CDR2 reads YYNGEE. Trimming shortened V by 3 bases and J by 6 bases, and 6 bases separated the two germline ends. DNA of the CDR3: TGTGCCAGCAGCGCGGGTCCTGAAGCTTTCTTT. It is translated as CASSAGPEAFF.

This clonotype was recorded many times. The chain employs TRBV27 and TRBJ2-5; 9 bases align to TRBD1. The V segment lost 6 bases and the J segment 1 base; nucleotides outside the gene matches: 6. Germline V gene lookup returns CDR1 MNHEY and CDR2 SMNVEV (reference sequence). The CDR3 covers 15 residues. CDR3 in DNA: TGTGCCAGCAGGGCGGGACAGGGAAGCCAAGAGACCCAGTACTTC. Its translation: CASRAGQGSQETQYF.

This clonotype came up many times. This chain uses TRBV20-1 with TRBJ2-1; 10 bases agree with TRBD1. This CDR3 region has 13 residues. Unmatched junction bases numbered 7, after V lost 6 bases and J lost 8 bases. Germline V gene sequence: CDR1 DFQATT, CDR2 SNEGSKA (reference sequence). Written as DNA, the CDR3 is TGCAGTGCAGAAGACAGGGGGCTACATGAGCAGTTCTTC. Translation: CSAEDRGLHEQFF.

V is TRBV11-1 and J is TRBJ2-5; possible D gene TRBD1, 5 bases. V was pared by 3 bases and J by 0 bases, with 14 bases between. CDR1 and CDR2 (germline): SGHAT, FQDESV (reference sequence). This CDR3 region has 16 residues. CDR3 DNA sequence: TGTGCCAGCAGCTTCGACAGCGAGAAGTACCAAGAGACCCAGTACTTC. It translates to CASSFDSEKYQETQYF.

At least ten counts were recorded for this clonotype. The chain recombines TRBV5-7 with TRBJ2-7; D not certain. TRBV5-7 is an open reading frame whose function is uncertain. The CDR3 contains 12 residues. Trimming pared 4 bases from V and 3 bases from J, leaving 8 bases between. The CDR3 region has the DNA TGTGCCAGCAGCCTAATTTACTACGAGCAGTACGTC. Its translation: CASSLIYYEQYV.